This is a list of T cell receptor beta chains from one sample in a study of T-cell memory formation after mild COVID-19. MiXCR was run by TCRdb on the 5' RACE reads, yielding one entry per CDR3 protein. In the table there are almost 250,000 distinct CDR3 sequences, over 15% of which are singletons. Sequencing input: PBMCs or a T cell subset sorted from them (not recorded which). Receptors originate from an adult woman who had mild COVID-19 (a few samples of this study predate the infection). Cell type and time point are not known. CDR3s include the opening cysteine and the closing phenylalanine or tryptophan. D genes are given only for firm matches.

d_gene | len | v_gene | CDR3aa
NA | 13 | TRBV29-1 | CSGGAGGNTEAFF
NA | 15 | TRBV10-3 | CAIRSGLSGGTEAFF
NA | 12 | TRBV30 | CAWRQIWTEAFF
NA | 14 | TRBV12-3/TRBV12-4 | CASSLDGASTEAFF
NA | 13 | TRBV12-3/TRBV12-4 | CASMVGRDEKLFF
TRBD1 | 14 | TRBV7-9 | CASSPDRGGTEAFF
NA | 13 | TRBV29-1 | CSALVELNTEAFF
NA | 15 | TRBV28 | CASTMGFLMGAEQFF
TRBD2 | 18 | TRBV5-1 | CASSPVPGLAGTTDTQYF
TRBD1 | 15 | TRBV12-3/TRBV12-4 | CASSARDRGYNEQFF
NA | 16 | TRBV4-3 | CASSQDRNGPFYEQYF
TRBD2 | 18 | TRBV4-2 | CASSQDQIAGGIEETQYF
NA | 15 | TRBV18 | CASSPGRGMNTEAFF
TRBD2 | 16 | TRBV18 | CASIQSGATSTDTQYF
NA | 14 | TRBV12-3/TRBV12-4 | CASSRTATNEKLFF
NA | 15 | TRBV4-1 | CASSPEWGLSGELFF
NA | 15 | TRBV7-2 | CASSSFSGRGDTQYF
NA | 13 | TRBV12-3/TRBV12-4 | CASSSGKLVGYTF
NA | 16 | TRBV7-9 | CASSLSSPYSGNTIYF
NA | 15 | TRBV24-1 | CATSDPDRFRNEQFF
TRBD1 | 14 | TRBV12-3/TRBV12-4 | CASSLTGKLNGYTF
NA | 17 | TRBV5-1 | CASKSLTAYHSTDTQYF
TRBD2 | 17 | TRBV5-4 | CASSYGTSGRVRETQYF
NA | 16 | TRBV20-1 | CSAREGFTADTDTQYF
NA | 12 | TRBV3-1 | CASSQGAHGYTF
NA | 14 | TRBV12-3/TRBV12-4 | CASSRDLSNQPQHF
TRBD1 | 13 | TRBV5-4 | CASSVNRGNEQFF
NA | 16 | TRBV29-1 | CSVESGSPPLGETQYF
NA | 15 | TRBV6-5 | CASSKTGTRSQPQHF
NA | 15 | TRBV7-3 | CASSSKTVPTGELFF
NA | 16 | TRBV4-1 | CASSPAGKSSGNTIYF
NA | 15 | TRBV29-1 | CSVCRQQDPVEGYTF
NA | 17 | TRBV29-1 | CSVDQGKGLSSYNEQFF
TRBD2 | 15 | TRBV5-5 | CASSPTAGDGETQYF
NA | 12 | TRBV7-9 | CASRSESRGYTF
TRBD2 | 14 | TRBV6-5 | CATRRGISYNEQFF
NA | 13 | TRBV12-3/TRBV12-4 | CASSLAQNYGYTF
NA | 11 | TRBV6-2/TRBV6-3 | CATRDYNEQFF
NA | 12 | TRBV5-1 | CASSLDQGEQYF
NA | 15 | TRBV19 | CASSIPGAGTYEQYF
NA | 12 | TRBV2 | CASSDSYNEQFF
NA | 16 | TRBV6-1 | CASRDLTYFSRQPQHF
NA | 16 | TRBV7-3 | CASSSQGGVSYNEQFF
NA | 14 | TRBV6-5 | CASSGPQSTGELFF
TRBD1 | 15 | TRBV18 | CASSTSGTGGAEQYF
TRBD1 | 15 | TRBV5-5 | CASRPGTGVAGELFF
NA | 16 | TRBV4-2 | CASSQEGGTGANVLTF